This passage covers 13 T cell receptor beta chains from one sample sequenced in a study of PD-L1 blockade in urothelial cancer. Described time point: pretreatment peripheral blood. Libraries were prepared by immunoSEQ multiplex PCR; TCRdb keeps only in-frame clonotypes and omits some of them. The sample includes 50,000 to 55,000 clones, around 75% of them seen just once. The sample here was PBMCs, taken around atezolizumab (anti-PD-L1) treatment. Receptors originate from a man in his 70s with urothelial cancer.

The V call is TRBV14, the J call TRBJ1-1; 9 positions match TRBD1. Germline trimming cut 2 bases from V and 4 bases from J; bases unmatched to any gene: 11. Germline CDR1 reads SGHDN; CDR2 reads FVKESK. The length of the CDR3 is 17 residues. In nucleotides, the CDR3 is TGTGCCAGCAGCCAACGGATGACAGGGGGATCTGGCACTGAAGCTTTCTTT. Residues: CASSQRMTGGSGTEAFF.

This chain uses TRBV7-9 with TRBJ2-6; D is unresolved. Germline CDR1 SEHNR, CDR2 FQNEAQ (reference sequence). Between the trimmed V and J ends, which lost 5 bases and 0 bases, there was a span of 20 bases. CDR3 size: 19 residues. As DNA, the CDR3 is TGTGCCAGCAGCCGAATAGCCAGTCGCCTGAGCTCTGGGGCCAACGTCCTGACTTTC. Protein sequence: CASSRIASRLSSGANVLTF.

This clone was counted a single time. This chain links TRBV4-3 with TRBJ2-1, with 11 bases that match TRBD2. Trimming cost V 4 bases and J 8 bases; bases outside gene matches: 7. The CDR3 totals 15 residues. The germline gives CDR1 LGHNA, CDR2 YSLEER. CDR3 region: CASSPRLAGIHEQFF. In DNA form, the CDR3 reads TGCGCCAGCAGCCCCCGACTAGCGGGAATCCATGAGCAGTTCTTC.

This clone was seen only a few times. This sequence joins TRBV5-8 and TRBJ1-4, with D tentatively TRBD1 (6 bases). Trimming took 3 bases from V and 4 from J, leaving 10 bases between them. The CDR3 consists of 14 residues. Germline V gene lookup returns CDR1 SGHTS and CDR2 YDEGEE. The CDR3 here is CASSSTGINEKLFF. CDR3 DNA sequence: TGTGCCAGCAGCTCTACAGGGATTAATGAAAAACTGTTTTTT.

The genes are TRBV6-6 and TRBJ1-4; 12 nucleotides match TRBD1. Germline V gene lookup returns CDR1 MNHNY and CDR2 SVGAGI (reference sequence). Losses at the gene ends were 4 bases for V and 8 bases for J; bases not matched to a gene: 5. The CDR3 is 15 residues long. CDR3 sequence reads: CASSSGTGGEEKLFF. For the CDR3, the DNA is TGTGCCAGCAGTTCGGGGACAGGGGGCGAAGAAAAACTGTTTTTT.

The V call is TRBV19, the J call TRBJ2-7, with 9 positions matching TRBD1. CDR1 is LNHDA and CDR2 is SQIVND in the germline V gene (reference sequence). V lost 6 bases and J lost 6; bases outside the gene matches: 9. The CDR3 has 14 amino acids. CDR3 DNA sequence: TGTGCCAGTAGCCAGGGACAGGGTTATTTCGAGCAGTACTTC. It translates to CASSQGQGYFEQYF. Variable domain in full (rest from reference TRBV19 and TRBJ2-7): DGGITQSPKYLFRKEGQNVTLSCEQNLNHDAMYWYRQDPGQGLRLIYYSQIVNDFQKGDIAEGYSVSREKKESFPLTVTSAQKNPTAFYLCASSQGQGYFEQYFGPGTRLTVT.

This chain connects TRBV6-1 to TRBJ2-1; 12 positions agree with TRBD2. J gave up 6 bases and V 7 bases, and 4 bases lay outside the gene matches. The germline V gene has CDR1 MNHNS and CDR2 SASEGT. This CDR3 has 14 amino acids. The CDR3 protein is CASKTSGGLNEQFF. In DNA form, the CDR3 reads TGTGCCAGCAAGACTAGCGGGGGTCTCAATGAGCAGTTCTTC.

The chain recombines TRBV5-5 with TRBJ2-5; 8 bases line up with TRBD1. The CDR3 is made up of 13 amino acids. The V gene end was trimmed by 3 bases and the J gene end by 5 bases; junction bases not matched to a gene: 3. From germline, CDR1 is SGHKS and CDR2 YYEKEE (reference sequence). The CDR3 region is CASSWTGLETQYF. CDR3 nucleotides: TGTGCCAGCAGCTGGACAGGGTTGGAGACCCAGTACTTC. Filled out from reference TRBV5-5 and TRBJ2-5, the complete variable domain reads DAGVTQSPTHLIKTRGQQVTLRCSPISGHKSVSWYQQVLGQGPQFIFQYYEKEERGRGNFPDRFSARQFPNYSSELNVNALLLGDSALYLCASSWTGLETQYFGPGTRLLVL.

The chain is built from TRBV2 and TRBJ2-2; weak D call: TRBD2 (5 bases). CDR1 and CDR2 from the germline V gene are SNHLY and FYNNEI. With 4 bases removed from V and 8 bases from J, the gap between germline ends came to 11 bases. The CDR3 extends over 13 amino acids. The CDR3 reads CASSVHGSGELFF. CDR3 DNA: TGTGCCAGCAGTGTCCATGGGAGTGGGGAGCTGTTTTTT. The variable domain in full, with the rest retrieved from reference TRBV2 and TRBJ2-2, is EPEVTQTPSHQVTQMGQEVILRCVPISNHLYFYWYRQILGQKVEFLVSFYNNEISEKSEIFDDQFSVERPDGSNFTLKIRSTKLEDSAMYFCASSVHGSGELFFGEGSRLTVL.

The count of this clone is one. The chain is built from TRBV27 and TRBJ2-1, with D tentatively TRBD2 (6 bases). The V gene's germline CDR1 is MNHEY and CDR2 SMNVEV (reference sequence). The CDR3 sequence is 13 residues long. V lost 6 bases, J lost 6 bases, and 12 bases lay in between. The CDR3 sequence: CASRTRRGNEQFF. The CDR3 DNA sequence: TGTGCCAGCAGAACCCGGAGGGGCAATGAGCAGTTCTTC.

The CDR3 region is CASSTRQGVTEAFF. The CDR3 DNA reads as TGTGCCAGCAGTACGCGACAGGGGGTCACTGAAGCTTTCTTT. This chain connects TRBV2 to TRBJ1-1; 9 bases line up with TRBD1. The germline V gene has CDR1 SNHLY and CDR2 FYNNEI. V lost 5 bases to trimming and J lost 4 bases; unmatched junction nucleotides: 5. This CDR3 has 14 residues.

The V and J genes are TRBV6-6 and TRBJ2-7; TRBD2 aligns across 11 bases. Unmatched junction bases numbered 15, after V lost 7 bases and J lost 7 bases. This CDR3 is 16 amino acids long. Germline values: CDR1 MNHNY, CDR2 SVGAGI (reference sequence). CDR3 in DNA: TGTGCCAGCATCCCGGGGACTAGCGGTGCCCCTAGGGAGCAGTACTTC. Its protein is CASIPGTSGAPREQYF.

V gene TRBV25-1 combines with J gene TRBJ2-1, with TRBD2 matching 10 bases. Germline trimming cut 1 base from V and 7 bases from J; bases unmatched to any gene: 7. This CDR3 is 16 amino acids long. The germline V gene encodes CDR1 MGHDK and CDR2 SYGVNS. CDR3 loop: CASSEFGAGGLNEQFF. The CDR3 coding sequence is TGTGCCAGCAGTGAATTCGGAGCGGGGGGGCTTAATGAGCAGTTCTTC.